The 15 T cell receptor beta chains in this list originate from one sample, sequenced in a study of blood T cell repertoires in COVID-19. Clones were read by immunoSEQ multiplex PCR, and TCRdb kept only the in-frame ones, dropping some. The sample lists around 130,000 clones; approximately 88% were seen once. Specimen: peripheral blood. These receptors were taken from a man aged 55-75 years with acute or convalescent COVID-19.

The rearrangement uses TRBV6-2 or TRBV6-3 and TRBJ2-1; TRBD1 aligns across 7 bases. Trimming at V came to 3 bases and at J to 8 bases, leaving 10 bases not matched to a gene. In germline, CDR1 is MNHEY, CDR2 SVGEGT. The CDR3 is 15 amino acids. The CDR3, as DNA: TGTGCCAGCAGTTATTCTAGGGACAGTCCGGATGAGCAGTTCTTC. Its protein product is CASSYSRDSPDEQFF.

This chain connects TRBV3-1 (or the pseudogene TRBV3-2) to TRBJ2-7; 7 nucleotides line up with TRBD1. This CDR3 is 16 amino acids long. Germline CDR1 LGHDT, CDR2 YNNKEL (reference sequence). With V trimmed by 0 bases and J by 4 bases, 9 bases remained unmatched. CDR3 region: CASSQDRGGEGYEQYF. CDR3 DNA: TGTGCCAGCAGCCAAGATCGAGGGGGCGAAGGTTACGAGCAGTACTTC.

The genes are TRBV5-1 and TRBJ2-7; D uncertain. The length of the CDR3 is 12 residues. Per germline, CDR1 SGHRS and CDR2 YFSETQ. Trimming removed 4 bases from V and 3 bases from J, with 8 bases in between. This CDR3 reads CASSQEGYEQYF. The CDR3 DNA reads as TGCGCCAGCAGCCAGGAAGGCTACGAGCAGTACTTC.

This clone was recorded once. V usage is TRBV13 and J usage is TRBJ2-7; 11 bases fit TRBD1. With V trimmed by 4 bases and J by 6 bases, 8 bases remained unmatched. Germline-derived CDR1 and CDR2 are PRHDT and FYEKMQ (reference sequence). The CDR3 has 15 amino acids. The CDR3 DNA reads TGTGCCAGCAGCTCGGCCGGGACAGGGGGTGGCGAGCAGTACTTC. It encodes CASSSAGTGGGEQYF.

This rearrangement joins TRBV5-1 to TRBJ2-7, with unresolved D. The CDR3 extends over 13 amino acids. V was pared by 0 bases and J by 2 bases, with 6 bases between. Germline CDR1 is SGHRS and CDR2 is YFSETQ. The CDR3 DNA follows: TGCGCCAGCAGCTTGGTTCCAGCCTACGAGCAGTACTTC. Protein product: CASSLVPAYEQYF.

V gene TRBV10-2 combines with J gene TRBJ2-2; TRBD1 aligns across 8 bases. V trimming: 5 bases; J trimming: 1 base; junction bases outside the gene matches: 3. Per germline, CDR1 WSHSY and CDR2 SAAADI. This CDR3 has 15 residues. In nucleotides, the CDR3 is TGCGCCAGCAGTCAGACAGGGGAGAACACCGGGGAGCTGTTTTTT. It codes for CASSQTGENTGELFF.

The gene calls are TRBV3-1 (or the pseudogene TRBV3-2) and TRBJ1-1; maybe TRBD1 (5 bases). The CDR3 is 16 amino acids. Germline V gene data show CDR1 as LGHDT and CDR2 as YNNKEL (reference sequence). Trimming took off 0 bases at V and 1 base at J, with 12 bases between the two ends. The CDR3: CASSQDRGRPNTEAFF. CDR3 DNA: TGTGCCAGCAGCCAAGATAGGGGCAGGCCGAACACTGAAGCTTTCTTT.

This sequence joins TRBV2 and TRBJ2-2, with 12 nucleotides matching TRBD2. CDR3 length: 16 amino acids. Germline loops: CDR1 SNHLY, CDR2 FYNNEI. V gave up 6 bases and J gave up 5 bases; unmatched junction bases: 7. The DNA of the CDR3 is TGTGCCAGCAGGAGACTAGCGGGGGCATCTACCGGGGAGCTGTTTTTT. Translated, it gives CASRRLAGASTGELFF.

The chain carries TRBV5-1 and TRBJ2-7, with TRBD1 matching 7 bases. The V gene end was trimmed by 4 bases and the J gene end by 0 bases; junction bases not matched to a gene: 4. The CDR3 runs 14 residues. Germline-derived CDR1 and CDR2 are SGHRS and YFSETQ. CDR3 nucleotide sequence: TGCGCCAGCAGCCGGGACAGTGCCTCCTACGAGCAGTACTTC. Its protein is CASSRDSASYEQYF.

V and J are TRBV24-1 and TRBJ2-7; 7 bases align to TRBD1. The V gene end was trimmed by 6 bases and the J gene end by 0 bases; junction bases not matched to a gene: 4. The V gene's germline CDR1 is KGHDR and CDR2 SFDVKD. The CDR3 covers 14 residues. CDR3 loop: CATSPGDSSYEQYF. The DNA for the CDR3 is TGTGCCACCAGTCCAGGGGACAGCTCCTACGAGCAGTACTTC.

The chain combines TRBV3-1 (or the pseudogene TRBV3-2) with TRBJ2-1; tentatively, D is TRBD2 (5 bases). Trimming removed 2 bases at V and 9 bases at J, with 11 bases between. This CDR3 has 13 residues. CDR1 and CDR2 (germline): LGHDT, YNNKEL (reference sequence). CDR3 sequence (DNA): TGTGCCAGCAGCCAAACTTCAGAGGGTGAGCAGTTCTTC. As protein: CASSQTSEGEQFF.

The chain recombines TRBV5-1 with TRBJ1-6, with D tentatively TRBD1 (5 bases). Germline CDR1 and CDR2: SGHRS and YFSETQ. The CDR3 contains 14 residues. Trimming cost V 3 bases and J 6 bases, with 10 bases left between them. This CDR3 reads CASSSGGGNSPLHF. CDR3 bases: TGCGCCAGCAGCTCGGGGGGAGGTAATTCACCCCTCCACTTT.

V and J are TRBV9 and TRBJ1-5; no clear D gene. This CDR3 region has 13 residues. Germline V gene lookup returns CDR1 SGDLS and CDR2 YYNGEE. V gave up 4 bases and J gave up 5 bases, with 10 bases separating them. CDR3 sequence (DNA): TGTGCCAGCAGCATTTCACACGATCAGCCCCAGCATTTT. Translation: CASSISHDQPQHF.

The V call is TRBV3-1 (or the pseudogene TRBV3-2), the J call TRBJ2-1, with 7 nucleotides matching TRBD2. This CDR3 is built from 15 residues. After removal of 4 bases from V and 3 bases from J, the junction contained 6 bases not matched to a gene. The germline V gene has CDR1 LGHDT and CDR2 YNNKEL (reference sequence). As DNA, the CDR3 is TGTGCCAGCAGCCCCCAGCGGGGATACTACAATGAGCAGTTCTTC. It encodes CASSPQRGYYNEQFF.

The V gene is TRBV7-9, the J gene TRBJ2-5, with D unresolved. CDR3 length: 14 residues. Per the germline V gene, CDR1 is SEHNR and CDR2 is FQNEAQ (reference sequence). Deletions cut 2 bases from V and 0 bases from J, with 7 bases between. CDR3 protein: CASSLSSDQETQYF. DNA of the CDR3: TGTGCCAGCAGCTTATCTTCAGACCAAGAGACCCAGTACTTC.